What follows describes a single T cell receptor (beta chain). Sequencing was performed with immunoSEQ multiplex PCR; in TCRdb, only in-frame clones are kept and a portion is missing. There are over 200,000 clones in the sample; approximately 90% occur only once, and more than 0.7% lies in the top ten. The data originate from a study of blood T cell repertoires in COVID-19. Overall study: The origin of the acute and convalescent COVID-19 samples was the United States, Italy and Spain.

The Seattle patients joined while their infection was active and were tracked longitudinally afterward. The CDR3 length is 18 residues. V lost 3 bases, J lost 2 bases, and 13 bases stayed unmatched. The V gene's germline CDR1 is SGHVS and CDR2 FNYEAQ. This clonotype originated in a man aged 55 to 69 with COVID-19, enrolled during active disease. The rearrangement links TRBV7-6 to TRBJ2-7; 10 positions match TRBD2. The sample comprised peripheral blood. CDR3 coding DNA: TGTGCCAGCAGCTTCACTCCGCCCTCAGGGACTAGCGCCTACGAGCAGTACTTC. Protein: CASSFTPPSGTSAYEQYF.